The T cell receptor beta chain described here comes from a study of blood T cell repertoires in COVID-19. As for the study in general: The samples span acute and convalescent COVID-19 from the United States, Italy and Spain. PBMCs, B-cell-depleted T cells, or T cells provided the cDNA or gDNA that made up the material.

Per the authors' pipeline: Reference gene primer amplification gave estimated nucleated cell counts. Clones were read by immunoSEQ multiplex PCR, and TCRdb kept only the in-frame ones, dropping some. D and trimming come from the DNA, and the V and J calls and clone size come from that table. The table lists some 76,000 clones, approximately 90% of them singletons, with 5% to 5.5% in the top ten. Per the germline V gene, CDR1 is SGHRS and CDR2 is YFSETQ. The CDR3 totals 15 residues. V was pared by 4 bases and J by 3 bases, with 9 bases of the junction left unmatched. This rearrangement joins TRBV5-1 to TRBJ1-1; 7 positions agree with TRBD1. This receptor was identified in a woman aged 18-35 years with acute or convalescent COVID-19. The material sequenced was peripheral blood. In DNA form, the CDR3 reads TGCGCCAGCAGCCCCATCACAGGGGATGACACTGAAGCTTTCTTT. Translated, it gives CASSPITGDDTEAFF.